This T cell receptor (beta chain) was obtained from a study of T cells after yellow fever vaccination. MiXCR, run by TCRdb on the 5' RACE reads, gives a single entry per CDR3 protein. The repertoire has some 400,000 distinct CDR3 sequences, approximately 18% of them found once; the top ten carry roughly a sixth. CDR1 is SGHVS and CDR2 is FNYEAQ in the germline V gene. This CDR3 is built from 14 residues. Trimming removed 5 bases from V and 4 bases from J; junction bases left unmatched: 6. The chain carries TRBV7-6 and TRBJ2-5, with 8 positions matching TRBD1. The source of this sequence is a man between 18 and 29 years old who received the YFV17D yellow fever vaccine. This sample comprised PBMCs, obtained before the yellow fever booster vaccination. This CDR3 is CASSGQGRGETQYF. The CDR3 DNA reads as TGTGCCAGCAGCGGACAGGGCCGAGGAGAGACCCAGTACTTC. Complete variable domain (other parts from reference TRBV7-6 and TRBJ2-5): GAGVSQSPRYKVTKRGQDVALRCDPISGHVSLYWYRQALGQGPEFLTYFNYEAQQDKSGLPNDRFSAERPEGSISTLTIQRTEQRDSAMYRCASSGQGRGETQYFGPGTRLLVL.